Each of the 15 T cell receptor beta chains below was sequenced from the same sample in a study of blood T cell repertoires in COVID-19. TCRdb keeps only in-frame clones here, not all; method: immunoSEQ multiplex PCR. Of roughly 290,000 clones listed, around 87% are singletons. The specimen sequenced was peripheral blood. These receptors came from a woman between 45 and 60 years old who had recovered from COVID-19.

V and J are TRBV7-9 and TRBJ2-5; D perhaps matches TRBD2 (6 bases). The germline CDR1 and CDR2 sequences are SEHNR and FQNEAQ (reference sequence). V was cut by 5 bases and J by 5 bases, with 12 bases left in between. CDR3 length equals 13 residues. Here the CDR3 DNA reads TGTGCCAGCAGCGAGGCGGGGATCGAGACCCAGTACTTC. It codes for CASSEAGIETQYF.

This clone was counted a single time. The genes are TRBV9 and TRBJ2-7; D remains unclear. V lost 4 bases to trimming and J lost 2 bases, with 13 bases between them. Germline-derived CDR1 and CDR2 are SGDLS and YYNGEE. The CDR3 extends over 14 amino acids. CDR3 DNA: TGTGCCAGCAGCATTTTGACTCAAACCTACGAGCAGTACTTC. Protein: CASSILTQTYEQYF.

In its sample, this clone was seen a few times. V gene TRBV2 combines with J gene TRBJ2-1; tentative D call: TRBD1 (7 bases). V was shortened by 8 bases and J by 5 bases, with 13 bases between the two germline ends. The CDR3 length is 13 residues. Germline CDR1 reads SNHLY; CDR2 reads FYNNEI. This chain's CDR3 is CASRQGLNNEQFF. CDR3 DNA sequence: TGTGCCAGCCGACAGGGACTTAACAATGAGCAGTTCTTC.

The chain carries TRBV19 and TRBJ2-5; 8 bases map to TRBD1. Germline values: CDR1 LNHDA, CDR2 SQIVND (reference sequence). J gave up 6 bases and V 4 bases, and 7 bases lay outside the gene matches. The CDR3 runs 14 residues. The CDR3 is CASSRSGGAKTQYF. In nucleotides, the CDR3 is TGTGCCAGTAGTAGATCAGGGGGCGCAAAGACCCAGTACTTC.

The chain carries TRBV30 and TRBJ2-7; TRBD1 matches 8 bases. This CDR3 is 17 amino acids long. Losses at the gene ends were 0 bases for V and 4 bases for J; bases not matched to a gene: 14. Germline V gene data show CDR1 as GTSNPN and CDR2 as SVGIG (reference sequence). The CDR3 protein is CAWSVQIGGRGQYEQYF. CDR3 DNA: TGTGCCTGGAGTGTACAGATAGGAGGCAGGGGGCAGTACGAGCAGTACTTC.

The J gene is TRBJ2-7, the V gene TRBV27, with a tentative D call TRBD2 (6 bases). CDR1 and CDR2 (germline): MNHEY, SMNVEV (reference sequence). With 5 bases removed from V and 0 bases from J, the gap between germline ends came to 14 bases. The CDR3 extends over 15 amino acids. The CDR3 nucleotides read TGTGCCAGCAGTATTAGGGACTCAACCTCCTACGAGCAGTACTTC. Encoded protein: CASSIRDSTSYEQYF.

The chain carries TRBV5-5 and TRBJ1-3, with D unresolved. The germline V gene has CDR1 SGHKS and CDR2 YYEKEE (reference sequence). The length of the CDR3 is 14 residues. V was shortened by 3 bases and J by 0 bases, with 7 bases between the two germline ends. Here the CDR3 reads CASSSGFSGNTIYF. CDR3 coding DNA: TGTGCCAGCAGCTCCGGGTTCTCTGGAAACACCATATATTTT.

The V and J genes are TRBV6-5 and TRBJ2-7; D ambiguous. This CDR3 has 14 residues. With 5 bases removed from V and 3 bases from J, the gap between germline ends came to 14 bases. Germline V lookup: CDR1 MNHEY, CDR2 SVGAGI. DNA for the CDR3: TGTGCCAGCAGTCCGTGGGCCCTAATCTACGAGCAGTACTTC. This codes for CASSPWALIYEQYF.

The chain recombines TRBV11-2 with TRBJ2-7, with D hard to call. The CDR3 contains 13 residues. Germline lookup yields CDR1 SGHAT and CDR2 FQNNGV. The germline V and J ends were trimmed by 5 bases and 4 bases, with 12 bases remaining between them. In DNA form, the CDR3 reads TGTGCCAGCAGCCCCCAGGCCGCGTACGAGCAGTACTTC. Translation: CASSPQAAYEQYF. Variable domain in full (rest from reference TRBV11-2 and TRBJ2-7): EAGVAQSPRYKIIEKRQSVAFWCNPISGHATLYWYQQILGQGPKLLIQFQNNGVVDDSQLPKDRFSAERLKGVDSTLKIQPAKLEDSAVYLCASSPQAAYEQYFGPGTRLTVT.

This rearrangement joins TRBV27 to TRBJ2-7; D is unresolved. Trimming left V 5 bases short and J 2 bases short, with 13 bases between. CDR3 length: 14 amino acids. The germline gives CDR1 MNHEY, CDR2 SMNVEV (reference sequence). CDR3 region: CASSAHSSPYEQYF. The CDR3 region has the DNA TGTGCCAGCAGTGCCCACAGTTCCCCCTACGAGCAGTACTTC.

This clone was counted a few times. V is TRBV6-1 and J is TRBJ2-3, with D maybe TRBD2 (5 bases). V lost 0 bases to trimming and J lost 8 bases, with 18 bases between them. The CDR3 length is 16 residues. Looked up from germline, CDR1 is MNHNS and CDR2 is SASEGT. CDR3 sequence reads: CASSEAASPGVRTQYF. CDR3 bases: TGTGCCAGCAGTGAAGCGGCTAGCCCTGGGGTTCGTACGCAGTATTTT.

The chain links TRBV24-1 to TRBJ2-3; TRBD2 matches at 11 bases. Germline V CDR1 and CDR2: KGHDR, SFDVKD. The CDR3 consists of 15 residues. Germline trimming cut 4 bases from V and 6 bases from J; bases unmatched to any gene: 5. The CDR3 sequence: CATSELAGDTDTQYF. The DNA for the CDR3 is TGTGCCACCAGTGAACTAGCGGGAGATACGGATACGCAGTATTTT.

This clone was seen a single time. An end of the junction does not agree with germline; a read error may underlie this. The gene calls are TRBV30 and TRBJ2-7; D is perhaps TRBD1 (7 bases). From germline, CDR1 is GTSNPN and CDR2 SVGIG (reference sequence). This CDR3 comprises 12 residues. CDR3 DNA sequence: TGTGCCGGGAGGACAGGACTCTACGAGCAGTACTTC. This translates into CAGRTGLYEQYF. The full variable domain, with the rest looked up from reference TRBV30 and TRBJ2-7, is SQTIHQWPATLVQPVGSPLSLECTVEGTSNPNLYWYRQAAGRGLQLLFYSVGIGQISSEVPQNLSASRPQDRQFILSSKKLLLSDSGFYLCAGRTGLYEQYFGPGTRLTVT.

The chain is built from TRBV5-6 and TRBJ2-5; D uncertain. This CDR3 region has 16 residues. V shed 0 bases and J shed 3 bases, with 15 bases lying between them. Germline CDR1 SGHDT, CDR2 YYEEEE. The CDR3 is CASSLDPSGSKETQYF. The CDR3 DNA follows: TGTGCCAGCAGCTTGGACCCCTCGGGTTCCAAAGAGACCCAGTACTTC.

The J gene is TRBJ1-5, the V gene TRBV13; 8 bases line up with TRBD1. The germline V gene has CDR1 PRHDT and CDR2 FYEKMQ (reference sequence). The V segment lost 5 bases and the J segment 5 bases; nucleotides outside the gene matches: 2. The CDR3 is 13 residues long. CDR3 in amino acids: CASSHRGYQPQHF. As DNA, the CDR3 is TGTGCCAGCAGCCACAGGGGGTATCAGCCCCAGCATTTT.